The 17 T cell receptor beta chains presented below share a single source sample, sequenced in a study of cytomegalovirus exposure and HLA in healthy donors. Sequencing was performed with immunoSEQ multiplex PCR; in TCRdb, only in-frame clones are kept and a portion is missing. The sample contains 150,000 to 200,000 clones, around 87% of which appear only once. The sample consisted of PBMCs. The receptors come from a woman in her 30s in good health and CMV-seronegative.

V and J are TRBV28 and TRBJ2-3, with D unclear. V was cut by 1 base and J by 2 bases, with 19 bases left in between. CDR3 length: 18 amino acids. Germline CDR1 reads MDHEN; CDR2 reads SYDVKM. The CDR3 DNA reads as TGTGCCAGCAGTTTATTGCCCAGGCAAGGTGGGTTCACAGATACGCAGTATTTT. It specifies CASSLLPRQGGFTDTQYF.

This chain joins TRBV7-8 and TRBJ1-2; 7 bases line up with TRBD1. The CDR3 runs to 14 residues. J was trimmed by 5 bases and V by 5 bases; bases with no gene match: 8. From germline, CDR1 is SGHVS and CDR2 FQNEAQ. CDR3 sequence: CASSPGTAPYGYTF. As DNA, the CDR3 is TGTGCCAGCAGCCCTGGGACAGCCCCATATGGCTACACCTTC.

The chain has TRBV27 and TRBJ1-6; D unclear. Germline CDR1 is MNHEY and CDR2 is SMNVEV (reference sequence). V lost 1 base and J 6 bases, leaving 10 bases between the germline ends. CDR3 length equals 15 residues. The CDR3 bases are TGTGCCAGCAGTTTATTTGGCGGTATTAATTCACCCCTCCACTTT. Translation gives CASSLFGGINSPLHF.

V is TRBV18 and J is TRBJ2-1; perhaps TRBD1 as D (6 bases). V gave up 0 bases and J gave up 3 bases, with 9 bases separating them. Germline CDR1 is KGHSH and CDR2 is LQKENI. The length of the CDR3 is 15 residues. CDR3 bases: TGTGCCAGCTCACCACCGGGGGCCCGCTACAATGAGCAGTTCTTC. Amino acid sequence: CASSPPGARYNEQFF.

The CDR3 DNA is TGTGCCAGCAGCCTGGGAGGGGGCCACTTACCAGATACGCAGTATTTT. Translating it yields CASSLGGGHLPDTQYF. This sequence joins TRBV5-4 and TRBJ2-3; D tentatively reads TRBD1 or TRBD2 (7 bases each). CDR1 is SGHNT, CDR2 YYREEE, per germline (reference sequence). This CDR3 has 16 residues. V gave up 4 bases and J gave up 4 bases, with 19 bases separating them.

The genes are TRBV30 and TRBJ2-7; 8 nucleotides match TRBD2. V trimming: 4 bases; J trimming: 4 bases; junction bases outside the gene matches: 0. Per germline, CDR1 GTSNPN and CDR2 SVGIG (reference sequence). This CDR3 has 11 residues. The DNA of the CDR3 is TGTGCCTGGACTAGCGGGTACGAGCAGTACTTC. Its translation: CAWTSGYEQYF.

This clone was counted once. J is TRBJ2-1 and V is TRBV19, with TRBD2 matching 8 bases. The V gene end was trimmed by 3 bases and the J gene end by 3 bases; junction bases not matched to a gene: 7. CDR3 length: 16 amino acids. Germline values: CDR1 LNHDA, CDR2 SQIVND (reference sequence). CDR3 sequence: CASSIPSGGFYNEQFF. CDR3 nucleotides: TGTGCCAGTAGTATTCCGAGCGGGGGTTTCTACAATGAGCAGTTCTTC.

This clone came up a few times. The V call is TRBV19, the J call TRBJ1-1, with 9 bases matching TRBD1. The V segment lost 3 bases and the J segment 0 bases; nucleotides outside the gene matches: 11. The CDR3 consists of 18 residues. Per the germline V gene, CDR1 is LNHDA and CDR2 is SQIVND (reference sequence). The CDR3 DNA sequence: TGTGCCAGTAGTATTGTGACAGGGGGGGCCTCCATGAACACTGAAGCTTTCTTT. This gives the protein CASSIVTGGASMNTEAFF.

V gene TRBV21-1 combines with J gene TRBJ2-7; TRBD2, the table's D call, was not compared with the DNA. TRBV21-1 is a pseudogene locus. The CDR3 totals 15 residues. CDR3 region: CASSPRWILSYEQYF. CDR3 DNA: TGTGCCAGCAGCCCGCGGTGGATACTCTCCTACGAGCAGTACTTC.

The V call is TRBV6-1, the J call TRBJ1-5; D is unresolved. The CDR3 runs 14 residues. V shed 7 bases and J shed 2 bases, with 12 bases lying between them. From germline, CDR1 is MNHNS and CDR2 SASEGT. This chain's CDR3 is CASTAGWGNQPQHF. In DNA form, the CDR3 reads TGTGCCAGCACCGCCGGGTGGGGCAATCAGCCCCAGCATTTT.

DNA of the CDR3: TGTGCCAGCAGCACCGGACAGGGTGCCGGGGAGCTGTTTTTT. This sequence encodes CASSTGQGAGELFF. V and J are TRBV7-8 and TRBJ2-2; TRBD1 agrees at 8 bases. CDR3 size: 14 residues. Per the germline V gene, CDR1 is SGHVS and CDR2 is FQNEAQ. V gave up 5 bases and J gave up 6 bases; unmatched junction bases: 5. The full variable domain, in which reference TRBV7-8 and TRBJ2-2 provide the parts outside the CDR3, is GAGVSQSPRYKVAKRGQDVALRCDPISGHVSLFWYQQALGQGPEFLTYFQNEAQLDKSGLPSDRFFAERPEGSVSTLKIQRTQQEDSAVYLCASSTGQGAGELFFGEGSRLTVL.

CDR3 sequence (DNA): TGTGCCAGCTCACCAGGGACAGGGGTGGAGACCCAGTACTTC. It encodes CASSPGTGVETQYF. V gene TRBV18 combines with J gene TRBJ2-5, with 10 bases aligning to TRBD1. Per germline, CDR1 KGHSH and CDR2 LQKENI. V was clipped by 2 bases and J by 5 bases; unmatched bases: 2. This CDR3 region has 14 residues.

This chain uses TRBV29-1 with TRBJ2-1; 11 nucleotides agree with TRBD2. Germline CDR1 SQVTM, CDR2 ANQGSEA. The CDR3 contains 14 residues. Losses at the gene ends were 3 bases for V and 8 bases for J; bases not matched to a gene: 6. CDR3 bases: TGCAGCGTTGAGGAACTAGCGGGGGATCATGAGCAGTTCTTC. Translating it yields CSVEELAGDHEQFF.

The V gene is TRBV30, the J gene TRBJ2-5, with 8 nucleotides matching TRBD1. The CDR3 loop spans 14 amino acids. Germline V lookup: CDR1 GTSNPN, CDR2 SVGIG (reference sequence). After removal of 5 bases from V and 1 base from J, the junction contained 6 bases not matched to a gene. The CDR3, as DNA: TGTGCCTGGCTAACCCAGGGGGCCCAAGAGACCCAGTACTTC. Amino acid sequence: CAWLTQGAQETQYF.

CDR3 protein: CASSPGQGALSKEAFF. CDR3 coding DNA: TGTGCCAGCAGCCCGGGACAGGGGGCATTATCCAAGGAAGCTTTCTTT. The chain recombines TRBV5-4 with TRBJ1-1; 12 nucleotides align to TRBD1. The CDR3 sequence is 16 residues long. CDR1 and CDR2 (germline): SGHNT, YYREEE (reference sequence). V lost 4 bases and J lost 8; bases outside the gene matches: 12.

The chain recombines TRBV7-8 with TRBJ1-1, with 7 bases lining up with TRBD1. CDR1 is SGHVS, CDR2 FQNEAQ, per germline. After removal of 4 bases from V and 5 bases from J, the junction contained 10 bases not matched to a gene. This CDR3 contains 15 residues. CDR3 sequence reads: CASSWDRSLRTEAFF. The CDR3 DNA reads as TGTGCCAGCAGCTGGGACAGAAGCTTGAGGACTGAAGCTTTCTTT. The entire variable domain, with the rest obtained from reference TRBV7-8 and TRBJ1-1, is as follows: GAGVSQSPRYKVAKRGQDVALRCDPISGHVSLFWYQQALGQGPEFLTYFQNEAQLDKSGLPSDRFFAERPEGSVSTLKIQRTQQEDSAVYLCASSWDRSLRTEAFFGQGTRLTVV.

The V and J genes are TRBV6-1 and TRBJ1-1, with D perhaps matching TRBD1 (5 bases). V was trimmed by 1 base and J by 7 bases, leaving 10 bases between them. Looked up from germline, CDR1 is MNHNS and CDR2 is SASEGT. The CDR3 consists of 13 residues. The CDR3 DNA follows: TGTGCCAGCAGTGAAGTTCGGGGGGATGAAGCTTTCTTT. Its translation is CASSEVRGDEAFF.